The 25 T cell receptor beta chains presented below share a single source sample, sequenced in a study of beta chain features in type 1 diabetes. Their antigens are not known. Study-level results: Shortening that was moderate but significant affected the TCRB CDR3s of Type 1 diabetes patients in all four CD4+ subsets.

Every bit of the isolated RNA underwent reverse transcription, so sequencing read expressed TCRB transcripts. Assay used: immunoSEQ multiplex PCR; TCRdb lists only in-frame clones, some missing. The table has under 200,000 clones, 10% seen once. The sequencing sample was made of central memory CD4+ T cells from blood. The receptors were gathered from a man aged 25-45 years with type 1 diabetes.

CDR3 sequence (DNA): TGTGCCAGCAGAAAGGGACAGCTAAACACCGGGGAGCTGTTTTTT. Translation: CASRKGQLNTGELFF. The chain is built from TRBV28 and TRBJ2-2; 7 bases map to TRBD1. Per germline, CDR1 MDHEN and CDR2 SYDVKM. Trimming cost V 6 bases and J 2 bases; bases outside gene matches: 6. CDR3 length: 15 residues.

The chain uses TRBV5-1 and TRBJ2-2; D not certain. V shed 2 bases and J shed 0 bases, with 8 bases lying between them. There are 15 residues in the CDR3. Germline V gene data show CDR1 as SGHRS and CDR2 as YFSETQ. The CDR3 spells CASSLLTSNTGELFF. In DNA form, the CDR3 reads TGCGCCAGCAGCTTATTGACTTCGAACACCGGGGAGCTGTTTTTT.

This clone was observed a single time. This chain connects TRBV28 to TRBJ2-1; 16 nucleotides line up with TRBD2. The V gene end was trimmed by 6 bases and the J gene end by 2 bases; junction bases not matched to a gene: 7. Germline CDR1 is MDHEN and CDR2 is SYDVKM. This CDR3 spans 18 amino acids. CDR3 nucleotides: TGTGCCAGCAGGGGGGGCGGGACTAGCGGGAGGGCCTACAATGAGCAGTTCTTC. It yields the protein CASRGGGTSGRAYNEQFF.

A few counts support this clone. The genes are TRBV27 and TRBJ1-1, with 7 bases lining up with TRBD1. Germline CDR1 is MNHEY and CDR2 is SMNVEV (reference sequence). With 3 bases clipped from V and 2 bases from J, the junction kept 3 bases outside the gene matches. CDR3 length: 14 amino acids. The DNA of the CDR3 is TGTGCCAGCAGTTTGACAGGGTACAACACTGAAGCTTTCTTT. It encodes CASSLTGYNTEAFF.

The genes are TRBV28 and TRBJ1-4; 10 bases agree with TRBD1. The CDR3 extends over 15 amino acids. The germline gives CDR1 MDHEN, CDR2 SYDVKM. J lost 8 bases, V lost 2 bases, and 5 bases had no gene match. CDR3 amino acids: CASSLPTGGQEKLFF. The CDR3 DNA reads TGTGCCAGCAGTTTACCGACAGGGGGCCAAGAAAAACTGTTTTTT.

This clone has only a few counts. The rearrangement links TRBV15 to TRBJ2-2; D gene uncertain. The V gene lost 0 bases and the J gene lost 4 bases, with 6 bases spanning the gap. Germline values: CDR1 LNHNV, CDR2 YYDKDF (reference sequence). The CDR3 is 14 residues long. The CDR3 reads CATSRDLPTGELFF. The CDR3 nucleotides are TGTGCCACCAGCAGAGATCTCCCCACCGGGGAGCTGTTTTTT.

This clone appeared a single time. The chain uses TRBV5-8 and TRBJ2-3, with TRBD1 as a possible D gene (6 bases). This CDR3 has 14 amino acids. The germline V gene has CDR1 SGHTS and CDR2 YDEGEE. Trimming shortened V by 6 bases and J by 4 bases, and 15 bases separated the two germline ends. In nucleotides, the CDR3 is TGTGCCAGCACACAGGGCAGGTGGGCAGATACGCAGTATTTT. It translates to CASTQGRWADTQYF.

This chain joins TRBV7-8 and TRBJ2-7; 10 bases are shared with TRBD2. Unmatched junction bases numbered 7, after V lost 6 bases and J lost 2 bases. This CDR3 has 15 amino acids. CDR1 and CDR2 (germline): SGHVS, FQNEAQ. CDR3 DNA: TGTGCCAGCAGTTTCGGACTAGCGGAGGCCTACGAGCAGTACTTC. Encoded protein: CASSFGLAEAYEQYF. Supplemented by reference TRBV7-8 and TRBJ2-7, the full variable domain reads GAGVSQSPRYKVAKRGQDVALRCDPISGHVSLFWYQQALGQGPEFLTYFQNEAQLDKSGLPSDRFFAERPEGSVSTLKIQRTQQEDSAVYLCASSFGLAEAYEQYFGPGTRLTVT.

V usage is TRBV6-1 and J usage is TRBJ2-5; TRBD1 matches 8 bases. Germline lookup yields CDR1 MNHNS and CDR2 SASEGT. The J segment lost 2 bases and the V segment lost 3 bases, leaving 8 bases of the junction unmatched. This CDR3 has 16 residues. In nucleotides, the CDR3 is TGTGCCAGCAGTGACCGCCCGGGACAGGCTCAAGAGACCCAGTACTTC. Translated, it gives CASSDRPGQAQETQYF.

This clone was counted between two and nine times. This rearrangement joins TRBV6-1 to TRBJ2-2, with D perhaps TRBD1 (5 bases). This CDR3 spans 13 amino acids. Germline CDR1 reads MNHNS; CDR2 reads SASEGT. CDR3 nucleotides: TGTGCTGTCAGGGAAACAAACACCGGGGAGCTGTTTTTT. It specifies CAVRETNTGELFF.

The sample holds a few counts of this clone. This sequence joins TRBV18 and TRBJ2-1, with D hard to call. The V gene lost 3 bases and the J gene lost 5 bases, with 11 bases spanning the gap. The CDR3 is 14 residues long. Germline V gene sequence: CDR1 KGHSH, CDR2 LQKENI. CDR3 DNA: TGTGCCAGCTCACCTGAGACGGGTCACAATGAGCAGTTCTTC. Protein product: CASSPETGHNEQFF. The full variable domain, its missing parts supplied by reference TRBV18 and TRBJ2-1, is NAGVMQNPRHLVRRRGQEARLRCSPMKGHSHVYWYRQLPEEGLKFMVYLQKENIIDESGMPKERFSAEFPKEGPSILRIQQVVRGDSAAYFCASSPETGHNEQFFGPGTRLTVL.

On this clone itself: The junction differs from germline at one of its ends, possibly a read error. The chain uses TRBV7-9 and TRBJ2-1; a possible D gene is TRBD2 (7 bases). CDR1 and CDR2 (germline): SEHNR, FQNEAQ (reference sequence). The CDR3 covers 14 residues. CDR3 sequence (DNA): TGTGCCAGCAGATTAGGGGGGACTAACAATGAGCAGTTCTTC. Amino acids: CASRLGGTNNEQFF.

V is TRBV5-1 and J is TRBJ1-2; 7 positions match TRBD1. The CDR3 covers 13 residues. Per germline, CDR1 SGHRS and CDR2 YFSETQ. Trimming cost V 5 bases and J 7 bases; bases outside gene matches: 8. CDR3 region: CASRLDRDSGYTF. Written as DNA, the CDR3 is TGCGCCAGCAGACTCGACAGGGATTCTGGCTACACCTTC.

This clone turned up a few times. V is TRBV28 and J is TRBJ1-2; TRBD1 matches 8 bases. The CDR3 consists of 14 residues. With 6 bases clipped from V and 5 bases from J, the junction kept 8 bases outside the gene matches. Germline loops: CDR1 MDHEN, CDR2 SYDVKM. The CDR3 region is CASRSQGAKYGYTF. DNA of the CDR3: TGTGCCAGCAGGTCTCAGGGGGCGAAGTATGGCTACACCTTC.

This clone was detected only a few times. The chain carries TRBV7-6 and TRBJ2-1; 14 bases are a match to TRBD2. The CDR3 contains 15 residues. The trim removed 1 base at V and 15 bases at J, leaving 8 bases unmatched. CDR1 and CDR2 (germline): SGHVS, FNYEAQ. As DNA, the CDR3 is TGTGCCAGCAGCTTAGAATCGGGACTAGCGGGAGATCGGTTCTTC. Translating gives CASSLESGLAGDRFF.

This chain uses TRBV2 with TRBJ2-7; D is possibly TRBD2 (5 bases). Between the trimmed V and J ends, which lost 6 bases and 5 bases, there was a span of 14 bases. The CDR3 is made up of 13 amino acids. Germline-derived CDR1 and CDR2 are SNHLY and FYNNEI. As DNA, the CDR3 is TGTGCCAGCAGGGTAGCGACGACGAACGAGCAGTACTTC. Residues: CASRVATTNEQYF.

This clone showed up many times. The chain combines TRBV23-1 with TRBJ1-3; no definite D call. TRBV23-1 is reported as an ORF; its role is uncertain. CDR3 length: 15 amino acids. Trimming took 0 bases from V and 0 from J, leaving 6 bases between them. In DNA form, the CDR3 reads TGCGCCAGCAGTCAATCTGGGAGCTCTGGAAACACCATATATTTT. This codes for CASSQSGSSGNTIYF.

The gene calls are TRBV5-1 and TRBJ2-3, with 13 bases fitting TRBD2. V trimming: 3 bases; J trimming: 4 bases; junction bases outside the gene matches: 2. From germline, CDR1 is SGHRS and CDR2 YFSETQ. This CDR3 has 15 amino acids. CDR3: CASSSGLAGPDTQYF. The DNA for the CDR3 is TGCGCCAGCAGCTCGGGACTAGCGGGACCAGATACGCAGTATTTT. The full variable domain, its missing parts supplied by reference TRBV5-1 and TRBJ2-3, is KAGVTQTPRYLIKTRGQQVTLSCSPISGHRSVSWYQQTPGQGLQFLFEYFSETQRNKGNFPGRFSGRQFSNSRSEMNVSTLELGDSALYLCASSSGLAGPDTQYFGPGTRLTVL.

This clone was detected only a few times. J is TRBJ2-7 and V is TRBV9; 9 nucleotides match TRBD2. The germline gives CDR1 SGDLS, CDR2 YYNGEE. Trimming cost V 3 bases and J 8 bases; bases outside gene matches: 9. This CDR3 has 14 amino acids. CDR3 residues: CASSGVAGEKKQYF. CDR3 DNA sequence: TGTGCCAGCAGCGGGGTAGCGGGAGAAAAAAAGCAGTACTTC. Full variable domain (rest looked up from reference TRBV9 and TRBJ2-7): DSGVTQTPKHLITATGQRVTLRCSPRSGDLSVYWYQQSLDQGLQFLIQYYNGEERAKGNILERFSAQQFPDLHSELNLSSLELGDSALYFCASSGVAGEKKQYFGPGTRLTVT.

This clone appeared a few times. This sequence joins TRBV7-2 and TRBJ1-5; tentatively, D is TRBD1 (6 bases). The germline gives CDR1 SGHTA, CDR2 FQGNSA. V lost 5 bases and J 7 bases, leaving 21 bases between the germline ends. This CDR3 comprises 16 residues. The CDR3: CASSPGERGQGQPQHF. CDR3 DNA: TGTGCCAGCAGCCCAGGGGAGCGGGGCCAGGGGCAGCCCCAGCATTTT.

CDR3 nucleotides: TGCAGCGTTGAAGTTTACTGGCAGGGGTCCTACGAGCAGTACTTC. This sequence encodes CSVEVYWQGSYEQYF. J is TRBJ2-7 and V is TRBV29-1, with D maybe TRBD1 (6 bases). Trimming cost V 1 base and J 1 base, with 14 bases left between them. The length of the CDR3 is 15 residues. CDR1 is SQVTM, CDR2 ANQGSEA, per germline.

This clone was seen a few times. V gene TRBV9 combines with J gene TRBJ1-1; 9 positions agree with TRBD1. Germline CDR1 is SGDLS and CDR2 is YYNGEE. Trimming took 3 bases from V and 4 from J; bases not matched to a gene: 7. The CDR3 runs to 15 residues. CDR3 bases: TGTGCCAGCAGCGCCAAACGGACAGGGGCCACTGAAGCTTTCTTT. This codes for CASSAKRTGATEAFF.

This chain uses TRBV7-2 with TRBJ2-1; 7 positions agree with TRBD2. This CDR3 has 14 amino acids. Germline V gene sequence: CDR1 SGHTA, CDR2 FQGNSA. Trimming removed 9 bases from V and 7 bases from J; junction bases left unmatched: 12. CDR3 nucleotide sequence: TGTGCCAGTGGGGGGAGGGGAGGGGCAAATGAGCAGTTCTTC. This translates into CASGGRGGANEQFF. The full variable domain, with the rest looked up from reference TRBV7-2 and TRBJ2-1, is GAGVSQSPSNKVTEKGKDVELRCDPISGHTALYWYRQSLGQGLEFLIYFQGNSAPDKSGLPSDRFSAERTGGSVSTLTIQRTQQEDSAVYLCASGGRGGANEQFFGPGTRLTVL.

The rearrangement joins TRBV7-8 to TRBJ2-2, with D uncertain. V shed 5 bases and J shed 1 base, with 14 bases lying between them. The CDR3 consists of 16 residues. The germline gives CDR1 SGHVS, CDR2 FQNEAQ. The CDR3 spells CASSPRRAMNTGELFF. The CDR3 coding sequence is TGTGCCAGCAGCCCGCGGCGCGCTATGAACACCGGGGAGCTGTTTTTT.

This chain links TRBV7-8 with TRBJ2-1; tentative D call: TRBD2 (5 bases). Trimming left V 3 bases short and J 0 bases short, with 12 bases between. Per germline, CDR1 SGHVS and CDR2 FQNEAQ. CDR3 size: 16 residues. CDR3 protein: CASSFSESSSYNEQFF. The CDR3 region has the DNA TGTGCCAGCAGCTTTAGCGAATCGAGCTCCTACAATGAGCAGTTCTTC.